This T cell receptor (beta chain) was retrieved from a study of blood T cells in healthy people across ages. Across the study: Template switching captured about one barcoded beta molecule per two T cells. Study-wide results and limits: In older individuals, TCR beta diversity per million T cells was lower, falling roughly linearly with age. Compared with aged donors, long-lived donors showed fewer expanded clones, suggesting selection. The study found TCR beta diversity correlated strongly with naive T cell percentage.

Notes on this clonotype: The antigen remains unidentified. The junction and the germline gene differ at one end; a read error may be behind it.

Primers used in a second PCR of roughly 6 to 12 cycles were a sample-barcoded 5' primer and a J-beta primer mix. TCRdb re-called the 5' RACE reads through MiXCR, storing one row per CDR3 protein. The table has about 1.6 million distinct CDR3 sequences, roughly 30% seen once; the top ten hold approximately 10%. There are 14 residues in the CDR3. Germline loops: CDR1 LGHDT, CDR2 YNNKEL (reference sequence). This TCR derives from a woman in her twenties or thirties in good health. Sequenced material: blood. The V gene is TRBV3-1, the J gene TRBJ1-2; 7 nucleotides line up with TRBD1. The CDR3 nucleotides are TGTGCCCGCAGCCATCACGACAGGGAAGATGGCTACACCTTC. Its protein is CARSHHDREDGYTF.